Each of the 22 T cell receptor beta chains below was sequenced from the same sample in a study of regulatory T cells in long-lasting Graves disease. Relying on iRepertoire HTBI primers and Arm-PCR of CDR3 regions, the team built TCR beta libraries. TCRdb redid the calling of the multiplex PCR reads with MiXCR, one entry per CDR3 protein. The sample consists of some 330,000 distinct CDR3 sequences, over 9.5% of them appearing once. As for time point: newly diagnosed GD, antithyroid drugs for less than 3 months. Researchers made the TCR library from RNA that was extracted from PBMCs. Another study also made use of these data, one on T cells in Graves' hyperthyroidism and ophthalmopathy.

Sequences were derived from peripheral blood mononuclear cells (PBMCs), sampled at new diagnosis, from a patient treated with antithyroid drugs. These receptors were taken from a woman aged 18-30 years with Graves disease.

As regards this clonotype: The junction shows a germline mismatch at one end, possibly a read error. The chain joins TRBV5-5 to TRBJ2-7; no definite D call. TRBJ2-3 matches the DNA end more closely, so the J call is doubtful. Germline values: CDR1 SGHKS, CDR2 YYEKEE (reference sequence). This CDR3 has 14 residues. Here the CDR3 reads CASSLRLITDAQYF. The CDR3 nucleotides are TGTGCCAGCAGCTTGCGGCTGATAACAGATGCGCAGTATTTT.

The chain uses TRBV6-1 and TRBJ2-4, with 8 bases matching TRBD1. Germline V gives CDR1 MNHNS, CDR2 SASEGT. The V and J ends lost 5 bases and 7 bases, in that order; junction bases with no gene match: 10. The CDR3 length is 15 residues. In DNA form, the CDR3 reads TGTGCCAGCAGTCCCGGGACAGGAGTCCTGAACATTCAGTACTTC. Translating gives CASSPGTGVLNIQYF.

Many counts were recorded for this clonotype. The chain links TRBV11-3 to TRBJ2-3; D remains ambiguous. V was cut by 1 base and J by 1 base, with 12 bases left in between. CDR1 SGHNT and CDR2 YENEEA come from the germline V gene. The CDR3 sequence is 16 residues long. This CDR3 reads CASSLGPDSGTDTQYF. DNA for the CDR3: TGTGCCAGCAGCTTAGGTCCGGATTCGGGCACAGATACGCAGTATTTT. The whole variable domain, filled in from reference TRBV11-3 and TRBJ2-3, reads EAGVVQSPRYKIIEKKQPVAFWCNPISGHNTLYWYLQNLGQGPELLIRYENEEAVDDSQLPKDRFSAERLKGVDSTLKIQPAELGDSAVYLCASSLGPDSGTDTQYFGPGTRLTVL.

This clonotype turned up a few times. This chain joins TRBV11-2 and TRBJ2-1, with D unresolved. Germline CDR1 reads SGHAT; CDR2 reads FQNNGV. V was shortened by 4 bases and J by 14 bases, with 18 bases between the two germline ends. The CDR3 length is 13 residues. The CDR3 DNA reads TGTGCCAGCAGCTCAACCTCTGGCAGCTCTGAGTTCTTC. Protein: CASSSTSGSSEFF.

Only a few counts were recorded for this clonotype. The gene calls are TRBV7-2 and TRBJ2-5; D unresolved. V lost 1 base to trimming and J lost 1 base, with 7 bases between them. Germline lookup yields CDR1 SGHTA and CDR2 FQGNSA. This CDR3 has 14 amino acids. The chain's CDR3 is CASSLDGGQETQYF. In DNA, the CDR3 is TGTGCCAGCAGCTTAGATGGTGGCCAAGAGACCCAGTACTTC.

This clonotype was detected many times. J is TRBJ1-4 and V is TRBV27, with a possible D match to TRBD1 (5 bases). Germline V CDR1 and CDR2: MNHEY, SMNVEV (reference sequence). The CDR3 runs 18 residues. V lost 1 base and J 5 bases, leaving 20 bases between the germline ends. The CDR3: CASSLFAGTSYRNEKLFF. The CDR3 DNA sequence: TGTGCCAGCAGTTTATTCGCCGGGACCAGCTATAGAAATGAAAAACTGTTTTTT.

This clonotype was picked up many times. This chain joins TRBV6-5 and TRBJ2-3; TRBD1 matches 11 bases. The CDR3 extends over 16 amino acids. Germline V gene lookup returns CDR1 MNHEY and CDR2 SVGAGI. The junction had 6 bases not matched to a gene; V was cut back by 1 base and J by 6 bases. CDR3 DNA: TGTGCCAGCAGTTACTTGGACAGGGGGCCTCCGGATACGCAGTATTTT. Protein sequence: CASSYLDRGPPDTQYF.

Many counts were recorded for this clonotype. The chain uses TRBV5-1 and TRBJ2-3; 10 bases agree with TRBD2. The CDR3 contains 16 residues. V was pared by 4 bases and J by 2 bases, with 7 bases of the junction left unmatched. CDR1 is SGHRS, CDR2 YFSETQ, per germline. CDR3 residues: CASSDQREGPTDTQYF. CDR3 nucleotides: TGCGCCAGCAGCGACCAGCGGGAGGGCCCCACAGATACGCAGTATTTT.

The CDR3 region has the DNA TGTGCCAGCAGGCCCCGGTTAGAGGAGCAGTTCTTC. Amino acid sequence: CASRPRLEEQFF. The chain uses TRBV6-1 and TRBJ2-1; D gene unclear. Germline CDR1 MNHNS, CDR2 SASEGT. Trimming took off 6 bases at V and 10 bases at J, with 13 bases between the two ends. The CDR3 sequence is 12 residues long.

This clonotype occurred many times. The chain is built from TRBV29-1 and TRBJ2-7, with 7 bases identical to TRBD1. CDR1 is SQVTM, CDR2 ANQGSEA, per germline. J lost 0 bases, V lost 5 bases, and 7 bases had no gene match. The CDR3 is 14 residues long. The CDR3 DNA is TGCAGCGTTTACCGGGACAGTAACTCCTACGAGCAGTACTTC. As protein: CSVYRDSNSYEQYF.

This clonotype was picked up a small number of times. The V and J genes are TRBV6-2 or TRBV6-3 and TRBJ1-6; D not certain. Germline CDR1 MNHEY, CDR2 SVGEGT. The CDR3 loop spans 14 amino acids. Trimming cost V 2 bases and J 6 bases, with 8 bases left between them. CDR3 loop: CASSYRVVNSPLHF. CDR3 in DNA: TGTGCCAGCAGTTACCGCGTGGTTAATTCACCCCTCCACTTT.

The chain joins TRBV14 to TRBJ2-1, with D perhaps matching TRBD2 (6 bases). V lost 5 bases and J 6 bases, leaving 17 bases between the germline ends. The V gene's germline CDR1 is SGHDN and CDR2 FVKESK. This CDR3 has 15 amino acids. CDR3 nucleotides: TGTGCCAGCAGCTTCCGGGACTCTCGTACCAATGAGCAGTTCTTC. Protein product: CASSFRDSRTNEQFF.

This clonotype showed up many times. The rearrangement uses TRBV4-1 and TRBJ2-6; D may be TRBD1 (6 bases). The CDR3 runs 13 residues. CDR1 is MGHRA, CDR2 YSYEKL, per germline. V was clipped by 4 bases and J by 8 bases, with 9 bases between them. CDR3 bases: TGCGCCAGCAGCCTTACAGGGTCCAACGTCCTGACTTTC. Translation: CASSLTGSNVLTF.

This clonotype occurred many times. The chain is built from TRBV11-2 and TRBJ1-2, with 8 bases lining up with TRBD1. V trimming: 3 bases; J trimming: 6 bases; junction bases outside the gene matches: 3. The CDR3 is 13 amino acids. Looked up from germline, CDR1 is SGHAT and CDR2 is FQNNGV. The CDR3 nucleotides read TGTGCCAGCAGCTTTGGACAGGGCGATGGCTACACCTTC. Its protein is CASSFGQGDGYTF.

The chain links TRBV7-2 to TRBJ1-2; no reliable D call. The V gene lost 2 bases and the J gene lost 10 bases, with 11 bases spanning the gap. The germline gives CDR1 SGHTA, CDR2 FQGNSA. The CDR3 contains 12 residues. The CDR3: CASSLHLEAYTF. The CDR3 coding sequence is TGTGCCAGCAGCTTACATTTGGAGGCCTACACCTTC.

The CDR3 region has the DNA TGCAGCGTATATCGGGATACGCAGTATTTT. It translates to CSVYRDTQYF. The chain joins TRBV29-1 to TRBJ2-3; D is unclear. This CDR3 contains 10 residues. The V end lost 6 bases, the J end lost 6 bases, and 7 bases lay between the germline ends. CDR1 is SQVTM, CDR2 ANQGSEA, per germline.

This clonotype came up many times. V usage is TRBV12-3 or TRBV12-4 and J usage is TRBJ1-2; D is unclear. V was clipped by 6 bases and J by 8 bases, with 7 bases between them. The CDR3 runs to 10 residues. The chain's CDR3 is CASRRYGYTF. DNA of the CDR3: TGTGCCAGCAGACGATACGGCTACACCTTC.

This clonotype was counted between two and nine times. J is TRBJ2-1 and V is TRBV11-3; 8 bases fit TRBD2. Germline CDR1 reads SGHNT; CDR2 reads YENEEA. J lost 6 bases, V lost 5 bases, and 9 bases had no gene match. The CDR3 is made up of 15 amino acids. Here the CDR3 reads CASSRSGTLGNEQFF. CDR3 sequence (DNA): TGTGCCAGCAGCCGTAGCGGGACGCTTGGCAATGAGCAGTTCTTC.

This clonotype has a handful of counts. The chain couples TRBV30 to TRBJ2-1, with D possibly being TRBD2 (7 bases). Germline CDR1 is GTSNPN and CDR2 is SVGIG (reference sequence). CDR3 size: 15 residues. V was trimmed by 5 bases and J by 8 bases, leaving 22 bases between them. CDR3 coding DNA: TGTGCCTGGGCCGGGGGGACAAAATATCAGGATGAGCAGTTCTTC. This encodes CAWAGGTKYQDEQFF. Supplemented by reference TRBV30 and TRBJ2-1, the full variable domain reads SQTIHQWPATLVQPVGSPLSLECTVEGTSNPNLYWYRQAAGRGLQLLFYSVGIGQISSEVPQNLSASRPQDRQFILSSKKLLLSDSGFYLCAWAGGTKYQDEQFFGPGTRLTVL.

This clonotype came up a few times. The V and J genes are TRBV9 and TRBJ2-6; D not resolved. The germline V gene encodes CDR1 SGDLS and CDR2 YYNGEE. V was cut by 0 bases and J by 3 bases, with 4 bases left in between. The CDR3 has 14 residues. The CDR3 DNA sequence: TGTGCCAGCAGCGTAGAGGGTGGGGCCAACGTCCTGACTTTC. Translated: CASSVEGGANVLTF.

CDR3 sequence reads: CASSPLRGPYEQYV. The CDR3 DNA is TGTGCCAGCTCACCACTGCGGGGGCCCTACGAGCAGTACGTC. The V gene is TRBV18, the J gene TRBJ2-7; D may be TRBD2 (7 bases). Deletions cut 1 base from V and 2 bases from J, with 9 bases between. This CDR3 spans 14 amino acids. Germline CDR1 and CDR2: KGHSH and LQKENI.

This chain uses TRBV4-1 with TRBJ2-1; 9 bases agree with TRBD2. With V trimmed by 4 bases and J by 1 base, 8 bases remained unmatched. The CDR3 sequence is 17 residues long. Germline-derived CDR1 and CDR2 are MGHRA and YSYEKL. CDR3 coding DNA: TGCGCCAGCAGCCTCCTAATAGCGGGAGTGTCCTACAATGAGCAGTTCTTC. This encodes CASSLLIAGVSYNEQFF.